Presented here are 10 T cell receptor beta chains from one specimen sequenced in a study of T cell responses to AZD1222 COVID-19 vaccine. TCRdb's table, derived via immunoSEQ multiplex PCR, lists solely in-frame clones and lacks some. The table has 150,000 to 200,000 clones, 92% seen once. Sample: peripheral blood, taken on day 0 of MenACWY control vaccination. These receptors came from an adult in good health.

The chain uses TRBV5-4 and TRBJ1-6; TRBD1 aligns across 7 bases. CDR1 and CDR2 from the germline V gene are SGHNT and YYREEE (reference sequence). The CDR3 loop spans 15 amino acids. V lost 3 bases and J lost 6; bases outside the gene matches: 6. CDR3 in DNA: TGTGCCAGCAGCTACACAACAGGGGTTAATTCACCCCTCCACTTT. This sequence encodes CASSYTTGVNSPLHF.

The V and J genes are TRBV19 and TRBJ1-1; D call uncertain. CDR1 and CDR2 from the germline V gene are LNHDA and SQIVND (reference sequence). This CDR3 region has 15 residues. V was cut by 3 bases and J by 3 bases, with 14 bases left in between. CDR3 DNA: TGTGCCAGTAGTATCGGAATAGGGAGGGACACTGAAGCTTTCTTT. The encoded protein is CASSIGIGRDTEAFF.

The chain couples TRBV7-8 to TRBJ2-2; D is undetermined. Germline CDR1 reads SGHVS; CDR2 reads FQNEAQ. With 8 bases removed from V and 4 bases from J, the gap between germline ends came to 20 bases. The CDR3 loop spans 16 amino acids. The CDR3 loop reads CASPSLRAAGTGELFF. In nucleotides, the CDR3 is TGTGCCAGCCCCTCCCTTCGGGCAGCCGGCACCGGGGAGCTGTTTTTT.

This clone was seen more than once but under ten times. CDR3 nucleotides: TGTGCCTGGAACAGCGGGAGCAGTGTATATGAGCAGTTCTTC. Residues: CAWNSGSSVYEQFF. This chain uses TRBV30 with TRBJ2-1; TRBD2 agrees at 8 bases. The length of the CDR3 is 14 residues. The germline gives CDR1 GTSNPN, CDR2 SVGIG (reference sequence). J was trimmed by 8 bases and V by 4 bases; bases with no gene match: 10.

This sequence joins TRBV5-1 and TRBJ1-1; TRBD1 matches at 9 bases. After removal of 3 bases from V and 3 bases from J, the junction contained 6 bases not matched to a gene. Germline V gives CDR1 SGHRS, CDR2 YFSETQ. The CDR3 extends over 15 amino acids. CDR3 loop: CASSSWDRDYTEAFF. In nucleotides, the CDR3 is TGCGCCAGCAGCTCCTGGGACAGGGATTACACTGAAGCTTTCTTT.

The V and J genes are TRBV5-1 and TRBJ2-2; TRBD1 matches at 10 bases. CDR1 is SGHRS and CDR2 is YFSETQ in the germline V gene. V lost 7 bases, J lost 3 bases, and 9 bases stayed unmatched. The CDR3 loop spans 16 amino acids. As DNA, the CDR3 is TGCGCCAGCGCGCCTCGGGACAGGGGAGACACCGGGGAGCTGTTTTTT. It translates to CASAPRDRGDTGELFF.

The CDR3 loop is CASSYLPGRNYGYTF. The CDR3 nucleotides read TGTGCCAGCAGTTACTTGCCAGGGAGGAACTATGGCTACACCTTC. This chain uses TRBV6-2 or TRBV6-3 with TRBJ1-2; D may be TRBD1 (5 bases). CDR3 length: 15 amino acids. With 1 base removed from V and 2 bases from J, the gap between germline ends came to 11 bases. CDR1 is MNHEY, CDR2 SVGEGT, per germline.

V and J are TRBV28 and TRBJ1-1, with D perhaps matching TRBD1 (6 bases). In germline, CDR1 is MDHEN, CDR2 SYDVKM. This CDR3 comprises 15 residues. V lost 4 bases and J lost 5, with 17 bases in between. The CDR3 DNA follows: TGTGCCAGCAGTTCCGACAGGCCGAGGGGGACTGAAGCTTTCTTT. It encodes CASSSDRPRGTEAFF. The full variable domain, completed using reference TRBV28 and TRBJ1-1, is DVKVTQSSRYLVKRTGEKVFLECVQDMDHENMFWYRQDPGLGLRLIYFSYDVKMKEKGDIPEGYSVSREKKERFSLILESASTNQTSMYLCASSSDRPRGTEAFFGQGTRLTVV.

The V call is TRBV7-9, the J call TRBJ1-2, with 8 bases identical to TRBD1. Trimming at V came to 5 bases and at J to 0 bases, leaving 5 bases not matched to a gene. The CDR3 has 15 amino acids. The germline V gene has CDR1 SEHNR and CDR2 FQNEAQ (reference sequence). The CDR3 here is CASSPRTGSNYGYTF. DNA of the CDR3: TGTGCCAGCAGCCCCCGGACAGGGTCTAACTATGGCTACACCTTC.

In its sample, this clone was seen a few times. The chain is built from TRBV5-1 and TRBJ2-7; D might be TRBD1 (5 bases). Trimming pared 5 bases from V and 2 bases from J, leaving 14 bases between. From germline, CDR1 is SGHRS and CDR2 YFSETQ. CDR3 length: 14 residues. The CDR3 region has the DNA TGCGCCAGCAGTCCCCGCCAGGGCGCCTACGAGCAGTACTTC. It codes for CASSPRQGAYEQYF. Full variable domain (rest looked up from reference TRBV5-1 and TRBJ2-7): KAGVTQTPRYLIKTRGQQVTLSCSPISGHRSVSWYQQTPGQGLQFLFEYFSETQRNKGNFPGRFSGRQFSNSRSEMNVSTLELGDSALYLCASSPRQGAYEQYFGPGTRLTVT.